These 29 T cell receptor beta chains originate from one sample sequenced in a study of blood T cell repertoires in COVID-19. Libraries were prepared by immunoSEQ multiplex PCR; TCRdb keeps only in-frame clonotypes and omits some of them. Of about 470,000 clones listed, about 90% are singletons. The sample consisted of PBMCs or T cells enriched from blood (not recorded which). All receptors derive from a woman in her late teens or twenties who had recovered from COVID-19.

The gene calls are TRBV12-3 or TRBV12-4 and TRBJ2-1; D is undetermined. This CDR3 contains 12 residues. Trimming stripped 7 bases from V and 6 bases from J, with 10 bases between. The CDR3 protein is CASTSRFNEQFF. In nucleotides, the CDR3 is TGTGCCAGCACTAGTCGGTTCAATGAGCAGTTCTTC.

The gene calls are TRBV14 and TRBJ2-7, with a tentative D call TRBD2 (6 bases). Trimming cost V 0 bases and J 2 bases, with 23 bases left between them. CDR1 SGHDN and CDR2 FVKESK come from the germline V gene. The CDR3 length is 19 residues. The CDR3 loop is CASSQDRSPGAFITYEQYF. The CDR3 DNA reads as TGTGCCAGCAGCCAAGATCGTTCCCCGGGAGCTTTTATCACCTACGAGCAGTACTTC.

The chain is built from TRBV5-8 and TRBJ1-5; a weak D match, TRBD1 (6 bases). The CDR3 sequence is 13 residues long. Deletions cut 4 bases from V and 4 bases from J, with 9 bases between. CDR1 SGHTS and CDR2 YDEGEE come from the germline V gene. The chain's CDR3 is CASSRDINQPQHF. The CDR3 DNA reads TGTGCCAGCAGCCGGGACATTAATCAGCCCCAGCATTTT.

As to this clone: Different DNA sequences within this sample yield the same CDR3. The chain has TRBV5-1 and TRBJ2-5; TRBD1 matches 8 bases. V was clipped by 7 bases and J by 4 bases; unmatched bases: 6. Germline V gene lookup returns CDR1 SGHRS and CDR2 YFSETQ. This CDR3 has 13 residues. The CDR3 DNA is TGCGCCAGCTCTCCTGGACAGGGAGAGACCCAGTACTTC. As protein: CASSPGQGETQYF. The complete variable domain, with remaining parts taken from reference TRBV5-1 and TRBJ2-5, reads KAGVTQTPRYLIKTRGQQVTLSCSPISGHRSVSWYQQTPGQGLQFLFEYFSETQRNKGNFPGRFSGRQFSNSRSEMNVSTLELGDSALYLCASSPGQGETQYFGPGTRLLVL.

This chain joins TRBV6-1 and TRBJ1-4; TRBD1 aligns across 7 bases. Trimming took 4 bases from V and 5 from J; bases not matched to a gene: 10. The V gene's germline CDR1 is MNHNS and CDR2 SASEGT. CDR3 length equals 16 residues. The CDR3 is CASSVTPGQLNEKLFF. CDR3 DNA: TGTGCCAGCAGTGTTACACCGGGACAGTTAAATGAAAAACTGTTTTTT.

This clone was seen once. The chain carries TRBV19 and TRBJ1-2; TRBD1 matches at 10 bases. The CDR3 sequence is 14 residues long. CDR1 and CDR2 (germline): LNHDA, SQIVND (reference sequence). V shed 5 bases, J shed 7 bases, and the junction held 7 bases outside the gene matches. The chain's CDR3 is CASSPRQGAGGYTF. The CDR3 region has the DNA TGTGCCAGTAGTCCCCGACAGGGGGCAGGTGGCTACACCTTC.

This clone was seen only once. The chain couples TRBV25-1 to TRBJ1-1; 7 bases are shared with TRBD1. The junction had 12 bases not matched to a gene; V was cut back by 5 bases and J by 6 bases. Germline CDR1 and CDR2: MGHDK and SYGVNS. There are 15 residues in the CDR3. The CDR3 protein is CASSRRAGGISEAFF. CDR3 sequence (DNA): TGTGCCAGCAGTAGAAGGGCAGGGGGAATATCTGAAGCTTTCTTT.

This chain connects TRBV5-1 to TRBJ1-1; D unresolved. CDR3 length: 14 amino acids. Trimming removed 4 bases from V and 2 bases from J, with 12 bases in between. CDR1 and CDR2 (germline): SGHRS, YFSETQ. The CDR3 nucleotides read TGCGCCAGCAGCACCACCACAGCTAACACTGAAGCTTTCTTT. It translates to CASSTTTANTEAFF. Drawing the rest from reference TRBV5-1 and TRBJ1-1, the complete variable domain is KAGVTQTPRYLIKTRGQQVTLSCSPISGHRSVSWYQQTPGQGLQFLFEYFSETQRNKGNFPGRFSGRQFSNSRSEMNVSTLELGDSALYLCASSTTTANTEAFFGQGTRLTVV.

The rearrangement links TRBV10-3 to TRBJ2-1; perhaps TRBD1 as D (7 bases). Trimming cost V 0 bases and J 7 bases, with 16 bases left between them. The CDR3 spans 16 residues. Per the germline V gene, CDR1 is ENHRY and CDR2 is SYGVKD. As DNA, the CDR3 is TGTGCCATCAGTGAGTCGGAGGAGGGGGCGAGGAATGAGCAGTTCTTC. Encoded protein: CAISESEEGARNEQFF.

The chain couples TRBV2 to TRBJ2-5; the D gene is possibly TRBD1 (6 bases). Germline-derived CDR1 and CDR2 are SNHLY and FYNNEI. The V end lost 2 bases, the J end lost 4 bases, and 11 bases lay between the germline ends. The CDR3 spans 14 residues. CDR3 nucleotide sequence: TGTGCCAGCAGTGAAACGGACAGAAGAGAGACCCAGTACTTC. This gives the protein CASSETDRRETQYF.

The rearrangement links TRBV6-5 to TRBJ1-1; D unresolved. Trimming shortened V by 2 bases and J by 1 base, and 14 bases separated the two germline ends. Germline loops: CDR1 MNHEY, CDR2 SVGAGI. CDR3 length: 16 amino acids. The CDR3 sequence: CASSYDSLEGNTEAFF. The CDR3 coding sequence is TGTGCCAGCAGTTACGATAGCTTGGAAGGGAACACTGAAGCTTTCTTT.

This chain joins TRBV7-9 and TRBJ1-1, with TRBD1 as a possible D gene (6 bases). Germline CDR1 reads SEHNR; CDR2 reads FQNEAQ (reference sequence). CDR3 length equals 15 residues. Trimming shortened V by 6 bases and J by 4 bases, and 18 bases separated the two germline ends. CDR3 in DNA: TGTGCCAGCAGGGAAATTGGGGGAGGGGGCACTGAAGCTTTCTTT. Protein sequence: CASREIGGGGTEAFF. The full variable domain, with the rest looked up from reference TRBV7-9 and TRBJ1-1, is DTGVSQNPRHKITKRGQNVTFRCDPISEHNRLYWYRQTLGQGPEFLTYFQNEAQLEKSRLLSDRFSAERPKGSFSTLEIQRTEQGDSAMYLCASREIGGGGTEAFFGQGTRLTVV.

This rearrangement joins TRBV5-4 to TRBJ2-1; 8 bases are a match to TRBD2. From germline, CDR1 is SGHNT and CDR2 YYREEE (reference sequence). V gave up 4 bases and J gave up 0 bases; unmatched junction bases: 3. The length of the CDR3 is 15 residues. The CDR3, as DNA: TGTGCCAGCAGCCAAACTAGCGGCTCCTACAATGAGCAGTTCTTC. Amino acids: CASSQTSGSYNEQFF.

Regarding this clone: Different DNA sequences within this sample yield the same CDR3. This chain connects TRBV3-1 (or the pseudogene TRBV3-2) to TRBJ2-3; D possibly corresponds to TRBD2 (6 bases). V was shortened by 3 bases and J by 6 bases, with 10 bases between the two germline ends. The germline gives CDR1 LGHDT, CDR2 YNNKEL (reference sequence). The CDR3 is 13 amino acids. For the CDR3, the DNA is TGTGCCAGCAGCCAGGGACTGAGCGATACGCAGTATTTT. This gives the protein CASSQGLSDTQYF.

J is TRBJ2-1 and V is TRBV14, with a tentative D call TRBD2 (6 bases). This CDR3 region has 16 residues. V was pared by 4 bases and J by 0 bases, with 13 bases between. The germline V gene encodes CDR1 SGHDN and CDR2 FVKESK. CDR3 nucleotide sequence: TGTGCCAGCAGCCTAAGCGGGCCGAGCTCCTACAATGAGCAGTTCTTC. This sequence encodes CASSLSGPSSYNEQFF.

CDR3 residues: CASSATSGSGEQYF. CDR3 bases: TGTGCCAGCAGCGCGACTTCGGGGTCGGGCGAGCAGTACTTC. The chain joins TRBV7-2 to TRBJ2-7, with TRBD2 as a possible D gene (5 bases). This CDR3 region has 14 residues. Germline CDR1 and CDR2: SGHTA and FQGNSA. The V end lost 5 bases, the J end lost 6 bases, and 17 bases lay between the germline ends.

This rearrangement joins TRBV27 to TRBJ2-7, with a weak D call TRBD1 (5 bases). The CDR3 is 14 amino acids. With 5 bases removed from V and 2 bases from J, the gap between germline ends came to 13 bases. Per germline, CDR1 MNHEY and CDR2 SMNVEV (reference sequence). The DNA of the CDR3 is TGTGCCAGCAGTAGGGCCGACAGAGCCTACGAGCAGTACTTC. Encoded protein: CASSRADRAYEQYF.

The chain is built from TRBV5-4 and TRBJ2-7, with 7 bases that match TRBD2. This CDR3 contains 14 residues. Per the germline V gene, CDR1 is SGHNT and CDR2 is YYREEE (reference sequence). The trim removed 4 bases at V and 5 bases at J, leaving 9 bases unmatched. CDR3 sequence (DNA): TGTGCCAGCAGCAGCGGGGAGAATTTCCACGAGCAGTACTTC. Its translation: CASSSGENFHEQYF.

The chain links TRBV10-2 to TRBJ2-2, with 8 bases aligning to TRBD2. V shed 3 bases, J shed 2 bases, and the junction held 8 bases outside the gene matches. Germline V CDR1 and CDR2: WSHSY, SAAADI. The CDR3 length is 17 residues. The DNA of the CDR3 is TGCGCCAGCAGTGAAAGGCCGGGAGGGGGAAACACCGGGGAGCTGTTTTTT. As protein: CASSERPGGGNTGELFF.

CDR3 amino acids: CSALSPPNTGELFF. CDR3 DNA sequence: TGCAGCGCCTTGTCCCCTCCCAACACCGGGGAGCTGTTTTTT. This chain links TRBV29-1 with TRBJ2-2; D gene uncertain. This CDR3 has 14 residues. The germline V and J ends were trimmed by 7 bases and 2 bases, with 14 bases remaining between them. Germline V gene data show CDR1 as SQVTM and CDR2 as ANQGSEA.

In the case of this clone: The sample has other DNA sequences that encode this CDR3 too. This chain links TRBV18 with TRBJ1-1; 9 positions agree with TRBD1. Per the germline V gene, CDR1 is KGHSH and CDR2 is LQKENI. V gave up 6 bases and J gave up 1 base; unmatched junction bases: 3. This CDR3 region has 14 residues. CDR3 nucleotide sequence: TGTGCCAGCTCCCCGGGACAGGGGAACACTGAAGCTTTCTTT. This encodes CASSPGQGNTEAFF. Supplemented by reference TRBV18 and TRBJ1-1, the full variable domain reads NAGVMQNPRHLVRRRGQEARLRCSPMKGHSHVYWYRQLPEEGLKFMVYLQKENIIDESGMPKERFSAEFPKEGPSILRIQQVVRGDSAAYFCASSPGQGNTEAFFGQGTRLTVV.

The V gene is TRBV18, the J gene TRBJ2-2, with 8 bases lining up with TRBD1. The germline gives CDR1 KGHSH, CDR2 LQKENI. The junction had 3 bases not matched to a gene; V was cut back by 4 bases and J by 5 bases. The CDR3 runs 14 residues. CDR3 amino acids: CASSRTGMTGELFF. The CDR3 nucleotides are TGTGCCAGCTCACGGACAGGGATGACCGGGGAGCTGTTTTTT.

This clone has only one observation. The genes are TRBV5-4 and TRBJ1-2, with TRBD1 identical over 7 bases. The germline V gene encodes CDR1 SGHNT and CDR2 YYREEE (reference sequence). V was pared by 4 bases and J by 2 bases, with 2 bases of the junction left unmatched. This CDR3 region has 13 residues. CDR3 sequence reads: CASSRQGNYGYTF. CDR3 sequence (DNA): TGTGCCAGCAGCAGACAGGGAAACTATGGCTACACCTTC.

The chain links TRBV7-9 to TRBJ2-7, with D uncertain. Trimming shortened V by 4 bases and J by 6 bases, and 13 bases separated the two germline ends. Germline V CDR1 and CDR2: SEHNR, FQNEAQ (reference sequence). The length of the CDR3 is 13 residues. This CDR3 is CASSSLKTGEQYF. The CDR3 region has the DNA TGTGCCAGCAGCTCCCTGAAGACGGGCGAGCAGTACTTC.

The chain has TRBV20-1 and TRBJ2-1; a weak D match, TRBD2 (5 bases). Germline values: CDR1 DFQATT, CDR2 SNEGSKA (reference sequence). The CDR3 extends over 14 amino acids. V lost 3 bases and J 5 bases, leaving 14 bases between the germline ends. The CDR3 reads CSASASGVDNEQFF. CDR3 nucleotide sequence: TGCAGTGCTAGTGCCTCCGGGGTCGACAATGAGCAGTTCTTC.

The gene calls are TRBV4-1 and TRBJ2-5, with a tentative D call TRBD2 (5 bases). V gave up 1 base and J gave up 2 bases, with 11 bases separating them. This CDR3 has 15 amino acids. Germline CDR1 MGHRA, CDR2 YSYEKL. CDR3 bases: TGCGCCAGCAGCCAAGCACTTCGGGGTCAAGAGACCCAGTACTTC. Its protein is CASSQALRGQETQYF.

This rearrangement joins TRBV7-3 to TRBJ2-7; 12 bases map to TRBD2. The ends lost 6 bases at V and 7 bases at J; junction bases unmatched: 7. The CDR3 runs 14 residues. The germline gives CDR1 SGHTA, CDR2 FQGTGA. This chain's CDR3 is CASSIELAGGEQYF. CDR3 in DNA: TGTGCCAGCAGTATAGAACTAGCGGGGGGAGAGCAGTACTTC.

The chain joins TRBV10-3 to TRBJ1-1, with TRBD1 as a possible D gene (6 bases). This CDR3 is 13 amino acids long. V was trimmed by 10 bases and J by 4 bases, leaving 16 bases between them. Germline V gives CDR1 ENHRY, CDR2 SYGVKD. CDR3 sequence reads: CATTATGPTEAFF. The CDR3 bases are TGTGCCACCACTGCTACAGGGCCCACTGAAGCTTTCTTT.

V gene TRBV5-1 combines with J gene TRBJ1-2; 7 bases agree with TRBD1. The CDR3 loop spans 16 amino acids. J lost 1 base, V lost 4 bases, and 10 bases had no gene match. Germline V gives CDR1 SGHRS, CDR2 YFSETQ. This chain's CDR3 is CASSPRGTELNYGYTF. Here the CDR3 DNA reads TGCGCCAGCAGCCCGAGAGGGACAGAACTTAACTATGGCTACACCTTC.